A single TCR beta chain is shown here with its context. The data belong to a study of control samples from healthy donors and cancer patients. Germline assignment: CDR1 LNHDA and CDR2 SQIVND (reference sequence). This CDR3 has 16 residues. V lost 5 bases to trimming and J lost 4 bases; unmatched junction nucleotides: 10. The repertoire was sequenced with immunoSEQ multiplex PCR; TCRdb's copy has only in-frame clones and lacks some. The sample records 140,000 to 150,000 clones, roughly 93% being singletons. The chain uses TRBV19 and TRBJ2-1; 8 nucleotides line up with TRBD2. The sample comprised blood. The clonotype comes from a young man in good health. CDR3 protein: CASSRGGQRGYNEQFF. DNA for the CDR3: TGTGCCAGTAGTCGGGGGGGACAACGCGGGTACAATGAGCAGTTCTTC.